Shown below are 5 T cell receptor beta chains from a single sample sequenced in a study of blood T cell repertoires in COVID-19. Data came from immunoSEQ multiplex PCR; TCRdb stores just in-frame clones and leaves some out. Of around 84,000 clones detected, around 87% appear once; the ten largest clones hold roughly 8%. Sample: peripheral blood. These receptors were taken from a man aged 80 or over with active or convalescent COVID-19.

This clone occurred once. Within the sample, other DNA sequences also encode this same CDR3. This chain uses TRBV5-1 with TRBJ1-1, with D hard to call. The V gene's germline CDR1 is SGHRS and CDR2 YFSETQ. This CDR3 region has 13 residues. Between the trimmed V and J ends, which lost 4 bases and 0 bases, there was a span of 7 bases. CDR3 amino acids: CASSRDMNTEAFF. Here the CDR3 DNA reads TGCGCCAGCAGCCGCGACATGAACACTGAAGCTTTCTTT.

The CDR3 DNA reads TGTGCCAGCAGGGGGTATTATGCTAATGAAAAACTGTTTTTT. This codes for CASRGYYANEKLFF. V and J are TRBV19 and TRBJ1-4; 7 nucleotides line up with TRBD1. CDR3 length equals 14 residues. CDR1 is LNHDA, CDR2 SQIVND, per germline (reference sequence). The V segment lost 9 bases and the J segment 3 bases; nucleotides outside the gene matches: 7.

This chain links TRBV11-2 with TRBJ2-1; D is possibly TRBD1 (6 bases). With 4 bases removed from V and 6 bases from J, the gap between germline ends came to 10 bases. CDR3 length: 13 amino acids. Germline values: CDR1 SGHAT, CDR2 FQNNGV. The CDR3 loop reads CASSSMDSNEQFF. The CDR3 nucleotides read TGTGCCAGCAGCTCCATGGACAGCAATGAGCAGTTCTTC.

The gene calls are TRBV13 and TRBJ2-5; 7 positions match TRBD1. The CDR3 runs 16 residues. The J segment lost 2 bases and the V segment lost 5 bases, leaving 11 bases of the junction unmatched. Germline-derived CDR1 and CDR2 are PRHDT and FYEKMQ (reference sequence). CDR3 residues: CASSHRQGRGQETQYF. The DNA of the CDR3 is TGTGCCAGCAGCCACCGACAGGGACGGGGTCAAGAGACCCAGTACTTC.

J is TRBJ1-5 and V is TRBV5-4, with 9 bases lining up with TRBD1. After removal of 3 bases from V and 0 bases from J, the junction contained 4 bases not matched to a gene. This CDR3 comprises 16 residues. CDR1 and CDR2 from the germline V gene are SGHNT and YYREEE (reference sequence). This chain's CDR3 is CASSWDRDRSNQPQHF. The CDR3 nucleotides read TGTGCCAGCAGCTGGGACAGGGACCGTAGCAATCAGCCCCAGCATTTT.